This T cell receptor (beta chain) was identified in a study of T cell changes during pregnancy in multiple sclerosis. Clones were read by immunoSEQ multiplex PCR, and TCRdb kept only the in-frame ones, dropping some. The table includes about 43,000 clones, around 90% detected once. The sequences come from peripheral blood, collected in the first trimester of pregnancy. This TCR was recovered from a female donor in good health, enrolled as a control in a pregnancy study.

The CDR3 is CASSWTVSGSPQDTQYF. DNA for the CDR3: TGCGCCAGCAGCTGGACCGTCAGCGGGAGCCCGCAAGATACGCAGTATTTT. V is TRBV5-1 and J is TRBJ2-3, with 8 bases fitting TRBD2. The ends lost 3 bases at V and 5 bases at J; junction bases unmatched: 14. The CDR3 length is 17 residues. Germline assignment: CDR1 SGHRS and CDR2 YFSETQ.